These T cell receptor beta chains were read from a single sample in a study of blood T cell repertoires in COVID-19. The data were produced by immunoSEQ multiplex PCR, yet TCRdb's version contains in-frame clones alone and is incomplete. The sample shows 300,000 to 350,000 clones, roughly 89% of them seen only once. The sample taken for sequencing was peripheral blood. The receptor source for this set is a woman aged 40 to 55 with COVID-19, enrolled during active disease. Both conserved end residues are part of each CDR3. A D gene is named only where the DNA matches it firmly. Clone sizes are given selectively: once, few, many, or a class where the clone is expanded.

d_call: NA; v_call: TRBV27; j_call: TRBJ2-7; clone_size: NA; cdr3_aa: CASSPRQISYEQYF; cdr3_nt: TGTGCCAGCAGTCCCCGACAGATCTCCTACGAGCAGTACTTC
d_call: NA; v_call: TRBV6-1; j_call: TRBJ1-4; clone_size: NA; cdr3_aa: CASSEYPTVNEKLFF; cdr3_nt: TGTGCCAGCAGTGAATATCCGACTGTTAATGAAAAACTGTTTTTT
d_call: NA; v_call: TRBV28; j_call: TRBJ1-6; clone_size: NA; cdr3_aa: CASNRDNSPLHF; cdr3_nt: TGTGCCAGCAATAGAGATAATTCACCCCTCCACTTT
d_call: NA; v_call: TRBV28; j_call: TRBJ2-4; clone_size: NA; cdr3_aa: CAIGRLDIQYF; cdr3_nt: TGTGCCATTGGGCGTCTGGACATTCAGTACTTC
d_call: TRBD1; v_call: TRBV2; j_call: TRBJ2-2; clone_size: NA; cdr3_aa: CASHGTGLNTGELFF; cdr3_nt: TGTGCCAGCCACGGGACAGGGTTGAACACCGGGGAGCTGTTTTTT
d_call: NA; v_call: TRBV28; j_call: TRBJ1-1; clone_size: few; cdr3_aa: CASSFSQGWTEAFF; cdr3_nt: TGTGCCAGCAGTTTTAGCCAGGGCTGGACTGAAGCTTTCTTT
d_call: NA; v_call: TRBV7-9; j_call: TRBJ1-1; clone_size: NA; cdr3_aa: CASSLIETEAFF; cdr3_nt: TGTGCCAGCAGCTTGATCGAGACTGAAGCTTTCTTT
d_call: NA; v_call: TRBV19; j_call: TRBJ2-5; clone_size: NA; cdr3_aa: CASSRLGEETQYF; cdr3_nt: TGTGCCAGTAGTAGACTGGGAGAAGAGACCCAGTACTTC
d_call: NA; v_call: TRBV30; j_call: TRBJ2-2; clone_size: NA; cdr3_aa: CAWSDIDGELFF; cdr3_nt: TGTGCCTGGAGTGATATAGACGGGGAGCTGTTTTTT
d_call: TRBD2; v_call: TRBV12-3/TRBV12-4; j_call: TRBJ2-7; clone_size: NA; cdr3_aa: CASSLFREGEQYF; cdr3_nt: TGTGCCAGCAGTTTATTTCGGGAGGGCGAGCAGTACTTC